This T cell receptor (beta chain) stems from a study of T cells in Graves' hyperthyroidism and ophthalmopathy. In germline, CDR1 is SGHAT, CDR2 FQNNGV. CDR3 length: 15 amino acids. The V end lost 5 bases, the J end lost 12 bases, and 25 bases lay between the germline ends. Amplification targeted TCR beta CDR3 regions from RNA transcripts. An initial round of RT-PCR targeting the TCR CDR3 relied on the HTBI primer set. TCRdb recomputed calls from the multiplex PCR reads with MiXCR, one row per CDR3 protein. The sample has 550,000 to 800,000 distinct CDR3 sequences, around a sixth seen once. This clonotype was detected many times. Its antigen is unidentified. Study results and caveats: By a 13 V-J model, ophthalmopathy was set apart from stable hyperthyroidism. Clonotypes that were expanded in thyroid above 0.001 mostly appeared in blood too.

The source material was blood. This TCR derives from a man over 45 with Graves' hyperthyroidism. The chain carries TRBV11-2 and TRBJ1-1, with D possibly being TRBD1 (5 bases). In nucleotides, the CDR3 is TGTGCCAGCAGCCCAAACCGGGACCCCCTAGGAGAACCTTTCTTT. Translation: CASSPNRDPLGEPFF.